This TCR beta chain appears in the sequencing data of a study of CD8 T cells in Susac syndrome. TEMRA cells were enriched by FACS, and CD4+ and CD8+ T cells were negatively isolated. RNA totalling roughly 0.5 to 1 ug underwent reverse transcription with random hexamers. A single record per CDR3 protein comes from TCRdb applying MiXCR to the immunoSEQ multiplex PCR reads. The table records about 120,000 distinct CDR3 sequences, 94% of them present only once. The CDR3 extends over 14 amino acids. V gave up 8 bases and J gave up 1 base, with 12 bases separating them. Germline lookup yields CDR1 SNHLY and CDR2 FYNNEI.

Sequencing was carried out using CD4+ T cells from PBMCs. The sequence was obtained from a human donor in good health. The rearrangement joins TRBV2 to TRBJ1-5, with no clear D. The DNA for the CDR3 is TGTGCCAGCCAGTATCAGGTCAGCAATCAGCCCCAGCATTTT. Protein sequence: CASQYQVSNQPQHF.